The present T cell receptor (beta chain) was sequenced within a study of T cell changes during pregnancy in multiple sclerosis. The trim removed 1 base at V and 9 bases at J, leaving 6 bases unmatched. Germline lookup yields CDR1 LNHDA and CDR2 SQIVND (reference sequence). The CDR3 spans 15 residues. Measured with immunoSEQ multiplex PCR; TCRdb has only the in-frame clones, and not every one. The sample holds around 130,000 clones, roughly 92% seen once. This receptor was obtained from a female donor with multiple sclerosis, enrolled in a pregnancy study. V gene TRBV19 combines with J gene TRBJ2-1; TRBD2 agrees at 10 bases. The sequencing used peripheral blood, collected before pregnancy. The DNA of the CDR3 is TGTGCCAGTAGTATAGGATCCCTAGCGGGGGTTGAGCAGTTCTTC. Protein sequence: CASSIGSLAGVEQFF.